The subject of this entry is one TCR beta chain. Trimming stripped 2 bases from V and 11 bases from J, with 26 bases between. The CDR3 consists of 16 residues. From germline, CDR1 is GTSNPN and CDR2 SVGIG (reference sequence). This record comes from a study of blood T cell repertoires in COVID-19. Study-wide context: PBMCs, B-cell-depleted T cells, or T cells were the source of the cDNA or gDNA that made up the material.

The table came from immunoSEQ multiplex PCR; TCRdb's copy has only in-frame clones and leaves some out. The sample has around 100,000 clones, roughly 92% seen once. Patients of the Seattle cohort, enrolled during active infection, were followed longitudinally. Sequences were obtained from peripheral blood. The rearrangement joins TRBV30 to TRBJ2-3; perhaps TRBD2 as D (6 bases). The clonotype originates from a woman between 45 and 65 years old with COVID-19, enrolled during active disease. Written as DNA, the CDR3 is TGTGCCTGGAGTCTTCCGGGACTCGAAACAATTCGGGGGCAGTATTTT. Residues: CAWSLPGLETIRGQYF.